Following are 21 T cell receptor beta chains from one sample sequenced in a study of monozygotic twins with inflammatory bowel disease. TCRdb reanalyzed the 5' RACE reads and collapses them to one entry per CDR3 protein, without DNA. The ten most abundant clones cover roughly 7.5% of a sample with approximately 200,000 distinct CDR3 sequences. The sample consisted of blood. The receptors derive from a human donor with ulcerative colitis or Crohn's disease, or a healthy co-twin of an affected twin (not recorded which).

The V gene is TRBV5-1, the J gene TRBJ2-1; there is no DNA to check the TCRdb D call of TRBD1. This CDR3 contains 13 residues. Germline V gene data show CDR1 as SGHRS and CDR2 as YFSETQ. This chain's CDR3 is CASSSGGGSEQFF.

The V and J genes are TRBV5-1 and TRBJ1-4. Germline CDR1 is SGHRS and CDR2 is YFSETQ. This CDR3 comprises 15 residues. The CDR3 loop reads CASSWASDTYEKLFF.

The rearrangement joins TRBV7-2 to TRBJ2-1; the TCRdb D gene call, TRBD2, has no DNA to confirm it. Germline V CDR1 and CDR2: SGHTA, FQGNSA. The CDR3 is 13 residues long. Here the CDR3 reads CASSLGLEYEQFF.

The rearrangement joins TRBV7-2 to TRBJ2-5; TCRdb outputs TRBD2, but without DNA this stays unchecked. This CDR3 has 13 amino acids. Germline assignment: CDR1 SGHTA and CDR2 FQGNSA. The CDR3 reads CASSARVQETQYF.

This sequence joins TRBV7-3 and TRBJ2-1; the D call from TCRdb, TRBD2, cannot be confirmed without DNA. The CDR3 consists of 18 residues. In germline, CDR1 is SGHTA, CDR2 FQGTGA. The CDR3 region is CASSLWVPPVSPYNEQFF.

The rearrangement links TRBV20-1 to TRBJ2-2; TCRdb's D gene call, TRBD2, goes unchecked for lack of DNA. CDR3 length: 13 amino acids. CDR1 DFQATT and CDR2 SNEGSKA come from the germline V gene (reference sequence). This chain's CDR3 is CSAQQSGTGELFF.

This rearrangement joins TRBV7-9 to TRBJ2-5; the TRBD2 assignment by TCRdb is unverifiable without DNA. Germline CDR1 reads SEHNR; CDR2 reads FQNEAQ (reference sequence). This CDR3 region has 12 residues. This CDR3 is CASSRGPETQYF.

The genes are TRBV7-6 and TRBJ2-3. Germline assignment: CDR1 SGHVS and CDR2 FNYEAQ. The CDR3 runs to 12 residues. The CDR3 sequence is CASSPLEDTQYF. The full variable domain, completed using reference TRBV7-6 and TRBJ2-3, is GAGVSQSPRYKVTKRGQDVALRCDPISGHVSLYWYRQALGQGPEFLTYFNYEAQQDKSGLPNDRFSAERPEGSISTLTIQRTEQRDSAMYRCASSPLEDTQYFGPGTRLTVL.

The V and J genes are TRBV12-3 or TRBV12-4 and TRBJ1-1; TCRdb's D call, TRBD1, is unchecked because there is no DNA. The CDR3 spans 13 residues. CDR3: CASSRTGMTEAFF.

The genes are TRBV4-2 and TRBJ2-1. Germline V CDR1 and CDR2: LGHNA, YNFKEQ. The CDR3 is made up of 15 amino acids. CDR3 loop: CASSQGYEPYNEQFF.

The V and J genes are TRBV11-2 and TRBJ2-1; without DNA, the TCRdb call of TRBD2 cannot be checked. Per germline, CDR1 SGHAT and CDR2 FQNNGV. The CDR3 runs 13 residues. CDR3 sequence: CASSLAAESEQFF.

The chain carries TRBV29-1 and TRBJ1-2. The CDR3 has 13 residues. Germline V gene sequence: CDR1 SQVTM, CDR2 ANQGSEA. This CDR3 is CSVFVEGLYGYTF.

This chain connects TRBV10-3 to TRBJ1-2. In germline, CDR1 is ENHRY, CDR2 SYGVKD. The CDR3 loop spans 14 amino acids. The CDR3 loop is CAISESAIYAGYTF.

V gene TRBV2 combines with J gene TRBJ2-2; TCRdb indicates TRBD2, and absent DNA this call remains unverified. CDR1 and CDR2 from the germline V gene are SNHLY and FYNNEI. The CDR3 spans 15 residues. The CDR3: CASTETRVLAGELFF.

The rearrangement links TRBV29-1 to TRBJ1-2; there is no DNA to check the TCRdb D call of TRBD1. CDR1 SQVTM and CDR2 ANQGSEA come from the germline V gene. The CDR3 runs to 13 residues. The CDR3: CSVGGGQSYGYTF.

This chain uses TRBV7-2 with TRBJ2-1; TCRdb reports TRBD2, a call that lacks DNA to check it against. Per germline, CDR1 SGHTA and CDR2 FQGNSA. The length of the CDR3 is 15 residues. CDR3 sequence reads: CASSPLAGLEIEQFF.

V and J are TRBV7-2 and TRBJ2-1; the D call of TRBD1 rests on TCRdb alone, since no DNA is present to check it. This CDR3 spans 17 amino acids. Germline-derived CDR1 and CDR2 are SGHTA and FQGNSA. The CDR3 here is CASSLGQGAGSYNEQFF. The full variable domain, its missing parts supplied by reference TRBV7-2 and TRBJ2-1, is GAGVSQSPSNKVTEKGKDVELRCDPISGHTALYWYRQSLGQGLEFLIYFQGNSAPDKSGLPSDRFSAERTGGSVSTLTIQRTQQEDSAVYLCASSLGQGAGSYNEQFFGPGTRLTVL.

This sequence joins TRBV5-1 and TRBJ2-3; TCRdb gives TRBD1 as the D gene, but with no DNA this cannot be confirmed. Germline V gives CDR1 SGHRS, CDR2 YFSETQ. This CDR3 contains 15 residues. The CDR3 loop reads CASTVGRQGRDTQYF.

This chain joins TRBV12-3 or TRBV12-4 and TRBJ1-4; as DNA is missing, the TRBD1 call by TCRdb cannot be tested. This CDR3 spans 16 amino acids. The CDR3 sequence is CASSLSWGQLNEKLFF.

V gene TRBV29-1 combines with J gene TRBJ1-1. This CDR3 comprises 14 residues. The germline V gene encodes CDR1 SQVTM and CDR2 ANQGSEA. CDR3 region: CSVSRAGGNTEAFF.

This rearrangement joins TRBV18 to TRBJ2-4; the TCRdb D gene call, TRBD2, has no DNA to confirm it. The CDR3 length is 15 residues. Germline CDR1 reads KGHSH; CDR2 reads LQKENI. The CDR3 loop is CASSPRPGPENIQYF.